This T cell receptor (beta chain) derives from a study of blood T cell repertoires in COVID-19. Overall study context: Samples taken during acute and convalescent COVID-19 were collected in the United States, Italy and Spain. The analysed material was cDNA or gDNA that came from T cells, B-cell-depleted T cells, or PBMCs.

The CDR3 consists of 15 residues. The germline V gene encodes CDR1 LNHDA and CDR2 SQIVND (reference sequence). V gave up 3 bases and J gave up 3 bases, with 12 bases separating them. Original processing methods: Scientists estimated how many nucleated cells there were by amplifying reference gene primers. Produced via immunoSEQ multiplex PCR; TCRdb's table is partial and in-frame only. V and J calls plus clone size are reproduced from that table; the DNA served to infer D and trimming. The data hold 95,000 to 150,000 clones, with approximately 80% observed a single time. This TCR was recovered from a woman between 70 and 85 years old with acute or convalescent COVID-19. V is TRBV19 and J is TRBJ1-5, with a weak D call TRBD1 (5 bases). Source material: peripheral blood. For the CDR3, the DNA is TGTGCCAGTAGTATCGGGGGGGGATACAATCAGCCCCAGCATTTT. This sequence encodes CASSIGGGYNQPQHF.